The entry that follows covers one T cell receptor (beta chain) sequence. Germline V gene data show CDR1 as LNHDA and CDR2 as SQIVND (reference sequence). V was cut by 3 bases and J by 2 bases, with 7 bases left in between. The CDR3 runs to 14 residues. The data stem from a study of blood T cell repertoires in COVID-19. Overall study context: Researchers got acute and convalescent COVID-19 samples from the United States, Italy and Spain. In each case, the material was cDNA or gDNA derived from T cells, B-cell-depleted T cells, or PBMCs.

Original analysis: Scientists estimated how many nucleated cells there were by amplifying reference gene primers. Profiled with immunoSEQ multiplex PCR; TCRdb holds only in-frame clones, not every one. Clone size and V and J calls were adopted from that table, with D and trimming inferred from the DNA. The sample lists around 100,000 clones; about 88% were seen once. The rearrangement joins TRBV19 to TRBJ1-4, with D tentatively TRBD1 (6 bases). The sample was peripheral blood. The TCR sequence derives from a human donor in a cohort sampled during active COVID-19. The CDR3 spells CASSIQGTNEKLFF. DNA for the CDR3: TGTGCCAGTAGTATCCAGGGGACTAATGAAAAACTGTTTTTT.